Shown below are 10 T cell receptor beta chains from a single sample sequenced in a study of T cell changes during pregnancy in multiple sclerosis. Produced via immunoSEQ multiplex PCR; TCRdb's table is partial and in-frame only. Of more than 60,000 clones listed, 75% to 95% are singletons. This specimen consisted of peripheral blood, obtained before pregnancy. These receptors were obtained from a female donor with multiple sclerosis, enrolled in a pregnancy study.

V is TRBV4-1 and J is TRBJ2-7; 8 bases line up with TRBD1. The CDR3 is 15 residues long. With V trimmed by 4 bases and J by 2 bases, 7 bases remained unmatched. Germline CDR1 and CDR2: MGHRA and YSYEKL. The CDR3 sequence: CASSRDRTLTYEQYF. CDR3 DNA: TGCGCCAGCAGCCGGGACAGGACCTTGACCTACGAGCAGTACTTC.

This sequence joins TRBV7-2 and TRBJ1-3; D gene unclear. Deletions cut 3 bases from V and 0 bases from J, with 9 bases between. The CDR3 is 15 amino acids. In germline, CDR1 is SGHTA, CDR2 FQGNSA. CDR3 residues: CASSFQGSSGNTIYF. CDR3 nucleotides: TGTGCCAGCAGCTTTCAAGGGAGCTCTGGAAACACCATATATTTT. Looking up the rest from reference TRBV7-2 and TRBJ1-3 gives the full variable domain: GAGVSQSPSNKVTEKGKDVELRCDPISGHTALYWYRQSLGQGLEFLIYFQGNSAPDKSGLPSDRFSAERTGGSVSTLTIQRTQQEDSAVYLCASSFQGSSGNTIYFGEGSWLTVV.

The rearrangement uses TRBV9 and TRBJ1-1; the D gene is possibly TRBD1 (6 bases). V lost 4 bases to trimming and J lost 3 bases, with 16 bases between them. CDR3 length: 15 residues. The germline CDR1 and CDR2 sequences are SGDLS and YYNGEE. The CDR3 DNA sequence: TGTGCCAGCAGCCCAAACCACAGGGAAGACACTGAAGCTTTCTTT. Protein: CASSPNHREDTEAFF.

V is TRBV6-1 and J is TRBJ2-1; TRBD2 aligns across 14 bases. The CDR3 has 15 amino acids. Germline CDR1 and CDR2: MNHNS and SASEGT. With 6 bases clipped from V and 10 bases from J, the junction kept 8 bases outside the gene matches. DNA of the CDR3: TGTGCCAGCAGGCGACTAGCGGGGGGGCCGGAGGAGCAGTTCTTC. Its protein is CASRRLAGGPEEQFF.

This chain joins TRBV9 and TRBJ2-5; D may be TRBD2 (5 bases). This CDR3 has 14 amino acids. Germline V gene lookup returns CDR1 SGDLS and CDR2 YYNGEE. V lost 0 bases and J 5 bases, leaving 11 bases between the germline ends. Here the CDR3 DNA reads TGTGCCAGCAGCGTAGGGACTGGTTGGGAGACCCAGTACTTC. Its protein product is CASSVGTGWETQYF.

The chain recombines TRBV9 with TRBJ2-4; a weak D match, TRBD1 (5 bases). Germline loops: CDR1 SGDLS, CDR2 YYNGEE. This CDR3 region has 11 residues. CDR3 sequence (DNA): TGTGCGTCGGCCAGGGAAAACATTCAGTACTTC. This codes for CASARENIQYF.

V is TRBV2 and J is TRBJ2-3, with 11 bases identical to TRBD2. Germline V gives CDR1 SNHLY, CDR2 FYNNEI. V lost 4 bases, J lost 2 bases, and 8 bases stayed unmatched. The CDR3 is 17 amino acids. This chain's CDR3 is CASSATSGATFTDTQYF. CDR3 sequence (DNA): TGTGCCAGCAGTGCGACTAGCGGGGCCACATTCACAGATACGCAGTATTTT.

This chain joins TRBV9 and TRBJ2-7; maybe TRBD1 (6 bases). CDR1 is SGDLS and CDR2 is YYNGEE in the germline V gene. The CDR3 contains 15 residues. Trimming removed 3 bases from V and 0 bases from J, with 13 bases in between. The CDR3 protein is CASSEGEGSSYEQYF. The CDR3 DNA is TGTGCCAGCAGCGAGGGGGAAGGAAGCTCCTACGAGCAGTACTTC.

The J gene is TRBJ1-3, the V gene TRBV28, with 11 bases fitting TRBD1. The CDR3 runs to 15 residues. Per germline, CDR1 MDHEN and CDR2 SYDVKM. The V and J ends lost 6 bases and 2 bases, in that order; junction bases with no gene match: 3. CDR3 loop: CASSLDRGPGNTIYF. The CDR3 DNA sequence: TGTGCCAGCAGCCTGGACAGGGGGCCTGGAAACACCATATATTTT. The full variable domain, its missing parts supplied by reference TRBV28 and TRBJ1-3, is DVKVTQSSRYLVKRTGEKVFLECVQDMDHENMFWYRQDPGLGLRLIYFSYDVKMKEKGDIPEGYSVSREKKERFSLILESASTNQTSMYLCASSLDRGPGNTIYFGEGSWLTVV.

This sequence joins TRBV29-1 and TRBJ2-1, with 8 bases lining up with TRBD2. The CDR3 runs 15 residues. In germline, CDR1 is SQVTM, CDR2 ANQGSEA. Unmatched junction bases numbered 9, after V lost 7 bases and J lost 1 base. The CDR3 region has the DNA TGCAGCGCCTCGCTATCGGGGGGGTCCTACAATGAGCAGTTCTTC. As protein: CSASLSGGSYNEQFF.